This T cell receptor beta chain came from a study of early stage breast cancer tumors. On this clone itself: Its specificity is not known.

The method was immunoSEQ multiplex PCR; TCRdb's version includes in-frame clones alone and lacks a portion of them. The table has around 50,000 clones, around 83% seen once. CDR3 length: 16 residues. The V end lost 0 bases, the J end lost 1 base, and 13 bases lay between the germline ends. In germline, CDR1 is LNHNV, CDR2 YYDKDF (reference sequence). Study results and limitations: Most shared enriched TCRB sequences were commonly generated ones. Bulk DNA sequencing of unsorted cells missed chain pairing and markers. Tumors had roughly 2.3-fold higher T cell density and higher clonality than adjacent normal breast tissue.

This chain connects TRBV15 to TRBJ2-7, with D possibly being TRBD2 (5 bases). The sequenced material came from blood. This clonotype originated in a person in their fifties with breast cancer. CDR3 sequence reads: CATSRESGGMSYEQYF. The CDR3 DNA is TGTGCCACCAGCAGAGAGAGCGGCGGAATGTCCTACGAGCAGTACTTC.